The clone carrying this T cell receptor beta chain came up once. Antigen unknown. This entry comes from a study of TIL therapy for anti-PD-1-resistant metastatic lung cancer. The wider study: Tumors carried a median about 1.4 non-synonymous mutations per megabase.

Germline trimming cut 3 bases from V and 2 bases from J; bases unmatched to any gene: 12. Germline CDR1 reads LNHDA; CDR2 reads SQIVND (reference sequence). The CDR3 is made up of 18 amino acids. The time point is: pre-treatment sample, taken before nivolumab and TIL therapy. Enrollment ran from 2017 to January 2020. Sequencing used immunoSEQ v3. Libraries were prepared by immunoSEQ multiplex PCR; TCRdb keeps only in-frame clonotypes and omits some of them. Found here are about 59,000 clones, around four fifths of them singletons; the top ten hold 1.8%. Points from the study as a whole: The cohort had more treatment-naive, never-smoker and oncogene-addicted patients than typical. TIL clonotype persistence in blood showed no apparent association with response.

The rearrangement uses TRBV19 and TRBJ1-5, with 8 bases matching TRBD1. The source of this sequence is a person aged 25-80 years with non-small cell lung cancer. Sample: blood, taken at baseline. The CDR3 here is CASSMGRGQGSGNQPQHF. CDR3 nucleotide sequence: TGTGCCAGTAGTATGGGCCGAGGACAGGGCTCCGGCAATCAGCCCCAGCATTTT.